These T cell receptor beta chains were read from a single sample in a study of control samples from healthy donors and cancer patients. Clones were read by immunoSEQ multiplex PCR, and TCRdb kept only the in-frame ones, dropping some. The sample yields fewer than 90,000 clones, more than 70% seen once. Source material: blood. The receptors come from a woman between 50 and 59 years old in good health. The CDR3 runs from the conserved cysteine through the conserved F or W. A D gene is named only where the DNA matches it firmly. Size is stated for part of the rows, as once, few or many counts, or as a class when the clone is expanded.

>TRBV3-1/TRBV3-2|TRBJ2-5|.|.
TGTGCCAGCAGCCAAGAAACGGACGTGGAGACCCAGTACTTC
CASSQETDVETQYF
>TRBV6-5|TRBJ2-7|.|.
TGTGCCAGCACCGGGACACAATCCTACGAGCAGTACTTC
CASTGTQSYEQYF
>TRBV6-2/TRBV6-3|TRBJ2-7|.|.
TGTGCCAGCAGCGGGCCCCTTCCGGGGACATCCTACGAGCAGTACTTC
CASSGPLPGTSYEQYF
>TRBV30|TRBJ2-1|.|.
TGTGCCTGGAATCAGGATTCCTACAATGAGCAGTTCTTC
CAWNQDSYNEQFF
>TRBV7-9|TRBJ1-3|few|.
TGTGCCAGCAGCCCAGGTGGCGGTTCGGCCTCTGGAAACACCATATATTTT
CASSPGGGSASGNTIYF
>TRBV6-5|TRBJ1-1|.|.
TGTGCCAGCGACAAGAGGGGGTTGAACACTGAAGCTTTCTTT
CASDKRGLNTEAFF
>TRBV4-1|TRBJ2-1|.|TRBD2
TGCGCCAGCAGCCTCCACTTAGCGGGGGGTTACAATGAGCAGTTCTTC
CASSLHLAGGYNEQFF
>TRBV24-1|TRBJ2-7|.|.
TGTGCCACCAGTGATACAGGGCGAAGCGAGCAGTACTTC
CATSDTGRSEQYF
>TRBV3-1/TRBV3-2|TRBJ1-2|.|.
TGTGCCAGCAGCATAACGCCAGGGGATAATATCTATGGCTACACCTTC
CASSITPGDNIYGYTF
>TRBV19|TRBJ2-7|.|TRBD2
TGTGCCACCCCCCGGGGGGGGTGTAACCACGAGCAGTACTTC
CATPRGGCNHEQYF
>TRBV7-6|TRBJ1-6|.|.
TGTGCCAGCAGCTTAGGTACAGGGAATTCACCCCTCCACTTT
CASSLGTGNSPLHF
>TRBV5-1|TRBJ2-7|.|TRBD2
TGCGCCAGCAGCTTCGGGACTAGCGGGTACTCCTACGAGCAGTACTTC
CASSFGTSGYSYEQYF
>TRBV4-1|TRBJ1-4|once|.
TGCGCCAGCGGGACATCCTCATTAGATGCAACTAATGAAAAACTGTTTTTT
CASGTSSLDATNEKLFF
>TRBV21-1|TRBJ1-2|.|.
TGTGCCAGCAGCAACCCGGACCCGGGACAGGGGGTCAGCTATGGCTACACCTTC
CASSNPDPGQGVSYGYTF
>TRBV4-1|TRBJ1-1|.|TRBD1
TGCGCCAGCAGCCAGGAGGGACAGGGGAGGGAAGCTTTCTTT
CASSQEGQGREAFF
>TRBV5-1|TRBJ2-1|.|TRBD2
TGCGCCAGCAGCCAGAGCGGGGGAGACGAGCAGTTCTTC
CASSQSGGDEQFF
>TRBV9|TRBJ2-2|.|TRBD1
TGTGCCAGCAGCGTAGTAAAGGGGACAGGGGGAACCGGGGAGCTGTTTTTT
CASSVVKGTGGTGELFF
>TRBV7-9|TRBJ1-2|few|.
TGTGCCAGCAGTACACATGTGTGGGGTGGCTACACCTTC
CASSTHVWGGYTF
>TRBV6-5|TRBJ1-2|.|.
TGTGCCAGCAGGCTGAACTTCAACTATGGCTACACCTTC
CASRLNFNYGYTF
>TRBV19|TRBJ1-5|.|.
TGTGCCAGTACCATGGGACTTCTTTTAAATCAGCCCCAGCATTTT
CASTMGLLLNQPQHF
>TRBV5-4|TRBJ2-5|.|TRBD2
TGTGCCAGCAGCTTGTTCGGGGGGGGAGAGACCCAGTACTTC
CASSLFGGGETQYF
>TRBV5-4|TRBJ1-1|.|.
TGTGCCAGCAAGGGAGTGAACACTGAAGCTTTCTTT
CASKGVNTEAFF
>TRBV30|TRBJ1-2|.|TRBD1
TGTGCCTGGAACCCTACAGGGGAAGGCTATGGCTACACCTTC
CAWNPTGEGYGYTF
>TRBV21-1|TRBJ2-7|.|.
TGTGCCAGCAGCTCGAGCTTCAGACAGCGACAGCAGTACTTC
CASSSSFRQRQQYF
>TRBV11-3|TRBJ2-3|.|.
TGTGCCAGCAGCTTAGATCCGGGGACAGATACGCAGTATTTT
CASSLDPGTDTQYF
>TRBV30|TRBJ1-5|.|.
TGTGCCTGGAGTGTTCCGGGGGCGAGGAGCAATCAGCCCCAGCATTTT
CAWSVPGARSNQPQHF
>TRBV4-1|TRBJ2-1|.|TRBD2
TGCGCCAGCAGCCAATTTGGTAGCGGGTACAATGAGCAGTTCTTC
CASSQFGSGYNEQFF
>TRBV24-1|TRBJ1-2|.|TRBD1
TGTGCCACCAGTGAGACAGGGGCTGATGGCTACACCTTC
CATSETGADGYTF
>TRBV5-1|TRBJ2-7|once|.
TGCGCCAGCAGCTTGAGGGGCAGTGACTACGAGCAGTACTTC
CASSLRGSDYEQYF
>TRBV5-5|TRBJ2-1|.|TRBD1
TGTGCCAGCAGCCCCGGACAGGGCAGCGGTGAGCAGTTCTTC
CASSPGQGSGEQFF
>TRBV5-1|TRBJ1-3|.|.
TGCGCCAGCAGCTTGGAAGGAGGGCCTGGAAACACCATATATTTT
CASSLEGGPGNTIYF
>TRBV23-1|TRBJ2-7|.|.
TGCGCCAGCCCTAGTAACCACTACGAGCAGTACTTC
CASPSNHYEQYF
>TRBV7-8|TRBJ2-2|.|.
TGTGCCAGCAGCTCGGGGGGACGGGGGCGCACCGGGGAGCTGTTTTTT
CASSSGGRGRTGELFF
>TRBV20-1|TRBJ1-6|.|.
TGCAGTGCTAGTAGGGGACCGGGAGTGGGTTATAATTCACCCCTCCACTTT
CSASRGPGVGYNSPLHF
>TRBV19|TRBJ2-7|.|TRBD1
TGTGCCAGTAGTGCCGGGACAGGGGTCCTTCTATCCTACGAGCAGTACTTC
CASSAGTGVLLSYEQYF
>TRBV7-2|TRBJ2-7|.|TRBD1
TGTGCCAGCAGTTATGGGACAGGGGACTACGAGCAGTACTTC
CASSYGTGDYEQYF
>TRBV2|TRBJ1-5|.|.
TGTGCCAGCAGGAGAGAGAGCAATCAGCCCCAGCATTTT
CASRRESNQPQHF
>TRBV5-1|TRBJ1-3|.|.
TGCGCCAGCAGCTTGGCCCTTGGGGGCGACTCTGGAAACACCATATATTTT
CASSLALGGDSGNTIYF
>TRBV3-1/TRBV3-2|TRBJ2-1|.|TRBD2
TGTGCCAGCAGCCGTCGGGGACTACCTAGCAATGAGCAGTTCTTC
CASSRRGLPSNEQFF
>TRBV10-3|TRBJ2-5|.|TRBD2
TGTGCCATCAGGGAGACGGGGGGGCAAGAGACCCAGTACTTC
CAIRETGGQETQYF
>TRBV30|TRBJ1-5|.|.
TGTGCCTGGAGTTTCAGTAGCAATCAGCCCCAGCATTTT
CAWSFSSNQPQHF
>TRBV4-1|TRBJ1-2|once|.
TGCGCCAGCAACTCTCGGGAAGGCTATGGCTACACCTTC
CASNSREGYGYTF
>TRBV5-1|TRBJ2-1|.|TRBD1
TGCGCCAGCAGCTTGGGGACAGGGGTTAACAATGAGCAGTTCTTC
CASSLGTGVNNEQFF
>TRBV5-5|TRBJ1-5|.|.
TGTGCCAGCAGCTTGAGTAATCAGCCCCAGCATTTT
CASSLSNQPQHF